This T cell receptor beta chain is drawn from a study of T cell changes during pregnancy in multiple sclerosis. V dropped 1 base and J dropped 5 bases, with 15 bases sitting between them. This CDR3 comprises 15 residues. Germline V lookup: CDR1 SGHAT, CDR2 FQNNGV. Data came from immunoSEQ multiplex PCR; TCRdb stores just in-frame clones and leaves some out. The data show around 70,000 clones, around 94% seen once. The chain employs TRBV11-2 and TRBJ2-7, with D possibly matching TRBD1 (5 bases). This sample comprised peripheral blood, obtained before pregnancy. The sequence derives from a female donor with multiple sclerosis, enrolled in a pregnancy study. The chain's CDR3 is CASSLGVTEINEQYF. CDR3 sequence (DNA): TGTGCCAGCAGCTTAGGGGTGACAGAGATCAACGAGCAGTACTTC. Full variable domain (outside the CDR3, taken from reference TRBV11-2 and TRBJ2-7): EAGVAQSPRYKIIEKRQSVAFWCNPISGHATLYWYQQILGQGPKLLIQFQNNGVVDDSQLPKDRFSAERLKGVDSTLKIQPAKLEDSAVYLCASSLGVTEINEQYFGPGTRLTVT.